This T cell receptor beta chain emerged from a study of technical replicates of blood from a handful of donors. Profiling relied on immunoSEQ multiplex PCR, and the TCRdb table lists in-frame clones only, not all of them. The sample includes tens of thousands of clones, about 95% seen only once; the top ten take under 0.4%. The source of this sequence is a human donor in good health. The sample was T cells isolated from PBMCs.

CDR3 sequence reads: CASMGDRVHGYTF. DNA of the CDR3: TGTGCCAGCATGGGGGACAGGGTACATGGCTACACCTTC. This rearrangement joins TRBV11-1 to TRBJ1-2; TRBD1 matches at 9 bases. Losses at the gene ends were 7 bases for V and 6 bases for J; bases not matched to a gene: 6. Germline CDR1 is SGHAT and CDR2 is FQDESV (reference sequence). CDR3 length equals 13 residues.